This T cell receptor (beta chain) was identified during a study of blood T cell repertoires in COVID-19. Study details: Researchers got acute and convalescent COVID-19 samples from the United States, Italy and Spain. Sources were T cells, B-cell-depleted T cells, or PBMCs; the material itself was cDNA or gDNA.

In the authors' methods: Amplification from reference gene primers served as the basis for estimated nucleated cell counts. Sequencing was performed with immunoSEQ multiplex PCR; in TCRdb, only in-frame clones are kept and a portion is missing. Clonal size and the V and J genes are those of that table, whereas D and trimming came from the DNA. The sample holds hundreds of thousands of clones, about four fifths seen once. CDR1 is LNHDA and CDR2 is SQIVND in the germline V gene (reference sequence). This CDR3 region has 13 residues. V shed 5 bases and J shed 2 bases, with 10 bases lying between them. The sequence came from a woman in her thirties or forties with active or convalescent COVID-19. Source material: peripheral blood. The V and J genes are TRBV19 and TRBJ2-7; perhaps TRBD2 as D (5 bases). The CDR3 sequence is CASSVGGAYEQYF. DNA for the CDR3: TGTGCCAGTAGTGTCGGAGGAGCCTACGAGCAGTACTTC. The full variable domain, rest sourced from reference TRBV19 and TRBJ2-7, is DGGITQSPKYLFRKEGQNVTLSCEQNLNHDAMYWYRQDPGQGLRLIYYSQIVNDFQKGDIAEGYSVSREKKESFPLTVTSAQKNPTAFYLCASSVGGAYEQYFGPGTRLTVT.